This record looks at one T cell receptor beta chain sequence and its context. Its antigen is not identified. TCRdb's copy holds only in-frame clones and misses some; the assay was immunoSEQ multiplex PCR. The table has 90,000 to 120,000 clones, roughly 90% seen once. This entry comes from a study of T cell responses to AZD1222 COVID-19 vaccine. V trimming: 2 bases; J trimming: 5 bases; junction bases outside the gene matches: 7. The CDR3 length is 15 residues. CDR1 LGHNA and CDR2 YNFKEQ come from the germline V gene. Study-wide results and caveats: Regions 160-218 and 743-854 dominated among vaccine-associated CD4 TCRs spanning spike. Repertoire sampling happened only post peak T cell response. Nearly half of the spike-specific TCRs reportedly recognize variant regions that carry no mutations. There were mostly white British donors and more females than males, and clonal diversity was possibly underestimated.

The sample consisted of peripheral blood, taken 28 days after the second AZD1222 dose. The chain uses TRBV4-2 and TRBJ2-7, with 9 bases lining up with TRBD2. The origin of this receptor is an adult who received the AZD1222 COVID-19 vaccine. The CDR3 DNA reads TGTGCCAGCAGCCAAAGGCGGGGGGGCGTAGACGAGCAGTACTTC. Its protein product is CASSQRRGGVDEQYF.